This paragraph covers one TCR beta chain sequence. The antigen it recognizes is unknown. Qualities for individual bases were not recorded, and no much larger clone is one base off. Patients with autoimmune disease history or receiving systemic immunosuppression were excluded from the trial. Peripheral blood for TCR sequencing was drawn from every dose cohort at baseline, at cycle 4 day 1 and at cycle 7 day 1. Samples came from an open-label, multicenter, first-in-human phase I dose-escalation trial of ivuxolimab. The trial enrolled adults with locally advanced or metastatic head and neck squamous cell, hepatocellular, melanoma or renal cell carcinoma. Before TCR sequencing, CD4+ T cells and CD8+ T cells from peripheral blood were sorted into separate populations. The CDR1 and CDR2 encoded by the germline V gene are SGHRS and YFSETQ. V lost 1 base and J lost 5 bases, and the count of bases not matched to a germline gene is 9. CDR3 length: 16 amino acids, cysteine to phenylalanine. Only the CDR3 part of the read is kept: 48 bases, read in frame from the first base.

Genomic DNA was extracted from sorted cells for sequencing of the TCRbeta CDR3 region. The immunoSEQ Assay was used for sequencing of TCRbeta CDR3 regions. In TCRdb, the immuneACCESS table is reduced to in-frame sequences with V and J assigned. These tables do not hold every clone; where another copy was compared, an unresolved V gene accounts for under half, and the others remain unexplained. Within this sample are some 83,000 clones, with 70% to 85% of them counted one time only. About 7% of the sample comes from the top ten. The sample originates from a study of OX40 agonist ivuxolimab in advanced cancers. About the investigation overall: Ivuxolimab was a fully human IgG2 agonistic monoclonal antibody targeting the costimulatory receptor OX40 (CD134). Intravenous ivuxolimab was administered to patients every 2 weeks at six dose levels: 0.01, 0.1, 0.3, 1.5, 3 and 10 mg/kg. Among the approximately 50 dose-escalation patients, about 19 had hepatocellular carcinoma, some 15 melanoma, 9 renal cell carcinoma and 9 head and neck cancer. In the dose-escalation cohort, nearly 85% of patients were male, and the mean age was roughly 60 years with a range of roughly 23 to 79. Patients were allowed to have had prior anti-PD-1, anti-PD-L1 or anti-CTLA-4 therapy, and 30% to 40% of the dose-escalation patients had previously received checkpoint inhibitors. Partial responses occurred in three dose-escalation patients, of whom one had hepatocellular carcinoma and two had cutaneous melanoma. The purpose of peripheral TCRbeta sequencing was to test whether ivuxolimab changed TCR sequence diversity and led to clonal T-cell expansion. The monotherapy dose-escalation portion (N = 52 patients) of the phase I ivuxolimab trial is reported in the paper. Here is what the overall study found, with its caveats: Low levels of normalized T-cell clonal expansion were also seen in some nonresponding patients. Partial responders in the 0.1-3.0 mg/kg groups had among the lowest normalized peripheral clonal expansion, especially among CD8+ T cells. Antigen specificity was not determined for the clonally expanded peripheral T cells. At doses of 0.1 to 3.0 mg/kg, clonal expansion of both CD4+ and CD8+ T cells in blood was seen between baseline and week 6. After ivuxolimab, more expanded clones were found on average in CD8+ T cells than in CD4+ T cells.

The rearrangement joined TRBV5-1 to TRBJ2-5, with TRBD1 matching 9 junction bases. The clonotype was recovered from an adult with an advanced solid tumor such as melanoma, head and neck, liver or kidney cancer. The material was CD4+ or CD8+ T cells sorted from blood, obtained in a trial of the OX40 agonist ivuxolimab. CDR3 sequence: CASSLFTDRGGETQYF. The DNA reads as follows: TGCGCCAGCAGCTTGTTCACGGACAGGGGAGGGGAGACCCAGTACTTC.